The entry below gives a single TCR beta chain sequence along with its context. Its antigen is not known. The source of the sample is a study of T cell repertoires in ileal Crohn's disease. Overall study context: Biopsies of the neoterminal ileum at postoperative colonoscopy form M6 samples.

Germline assignment: CDR1 SGHRS and CDR2 YFSETQ. The CDR3 totals 13 residues. The ends lost 6 bases at V and 6 bases at J; junction bases unmatched: 4. Method: immunoSEQ multiplex PCR; TCRdb's copy keeps in-frame clones and lacks some. The repertoire holds about 62,000 clones, with about 88% as singletons. Described time point: neoterminal ileum biopsy at postoperative endoscopy, about 6 months after surgery. Overall study findings and caveats: Active smokers at surgery had more clonal expansions than non-smokers. Endoscopy was done a median roughly 6.9 months after surgery.

The sequence derives from an adult with Crohn's disease. The sample was ileal tissue. The V and J genes are TRBV5-1 and TRBJ2-2; 8 nucleotides align to TRBD1. CDR3 loop: CASTAQGAGELFF. The CDR3 coding sequence is TGCGCCAGCACCGCACAGGGGGCCGGGGAGCTGTTTTTT.